This T cell receptor beta chain was documented in a study of blood T cell repertoires in COVID-19. Study summary: The United States, Italy and Spain provided the acute and convalescent COVID-19 samples. T cells, B-cell-depleted T cells, or PBMCs supplied cDNA or gDNA.

Authors' methods: Reference gene primers were amplified, and this amplification served to estimate nucleated cell counts. Clones were read by immunoSEQ multiplex PCR, and TCRdb kept only the in-frame ones, dropping some. That table gives V, J and clone size, and the DNA gave D and trimming. The sample carries 120,000 to 150,000 clones, about 87% recorded once. CDR1 and CDR2 from the germline V gene are LNHDA and SQIVND (reference sequence). The V gene end was trimmed by 5 bases and the J gene end by 7 bases; junction bases not matched to a gene: 11. This CDR3 comprises 15 residues. Sample: peripheral blood. The origin of this receptor is a man aged 45-65 years who had recovered from COVID-19. The J gene is TRBJ2-5, the V gene TRBV19, with 9 positions matching TRBD2. The CDR3 sequence is CASSSAGGAGSTQYF. CDR3 coding DNA: TGTGCCAGTAGTTCGGCGGGGGGGGCCGGATCGACCCAGTACTTC.